Shown below are 22 T cell receptor beta chains from a single sample sequenced in a study of cytomegalovirus exposure and HLA in healthy donors (dated by TCRdb to 2016 to 2017). The library was prepared using the immunoSEQ multiplex PCR assay. A mixture of 60 forward primers for TCR Vbeta segments and 13 reverse primers for TCR Jbeta segments was used in the multiplex PCR. TCRdb re-hosts the immuneACCESS table, in-frame sequences only. Its copies lack some clones; in the studies checked, an unresolved V gene accounts for under half of them, and the cause for the rest is not known. The sample records under 200,000 clones, 68% of which are singletons. The ten top clones hold approximately 1.5% of the sample. The sequenced material came from PBMCs. The receptors here all came from a man aged 45-65 years in good health and CMV-seronegative.

For the CDR3, the DNA is TGTGCCAGCAGCCAAACGCGCTCCTACGAGCAGTACTTC. This sequence encodes CASSQTRSYEQYF. The chain is built from TRBV14 and TRBJ2-7, with D unclear. Trimming removed 2 bases at V and 0 bases at J, with 5 bases between. Germline loops: CDR1 SGHDN, CDR2 FVKESK. The CDR3 runs to 13 residues.

V usage is TRBV18 and J usage is TRBJ2-7; TRBD1 matches at 9 bases. V dropped 5 bases and J dropped 5; count of bases not matched to a gene: 10. The CDR3 extends over 15 amino acids. Germline values: CDR1 KGHSH, CDR2 LQKENI. CDR3 nucleotide sequence: TGTGCCAGCTCATCCTTCAACAGGGGGCGCGACGAGCAGTACTTC. It translates to CASSSFNRGRDEQYF.

The chain is built from TRBV2 and TRBJ1-5; 10 nucleotides align to TRBD1. The CDR3 sequence is 15 residues long. Germline CDR1 is SNHLY and CDR2 is FYNNEI. The V gene end was trimmed by 7 bases and the J gene end by 6 bases; junction bases not matched to a gene: 9. The CDR3 here is CASIPETGGSQPQHF. DNA of the CDR3: TGTGCCAGCATCCCCGAGACAGGGGGCAGTCAGCCCCAGCATTTT.

The V call is TRBV5-5, the J call TRBJ1-2; TRBD1 matches 8 bases. Germline lookup yields CDR1 SGHKS and CDR2 YYEKEE (reference sequence). The CDR3 totals 15 residues. The junction had 7 bases not matched to a gene; V was cut back by 3 bases and J by 3 bases. The CDR3 coding sequence is TGTGCCAGCAGCTCCCAGGGGGCGTTGGACTATGGCTACACCTTC. This codes for CASSSQGALDYGYTF.

The chain recombines TRBV28 with TRBJ2-1; a possible D gene is TRBD1 (6 bases). Trimming left V 5 bases short and J 8 bases short, with 16 bases between. The CDR3 sequence is 14 residues long. Looked up from germline, CDR1 is MDHEN and CDR2 is SYDVKM. CDR3 region: CASSLLRGSDEQFF. DNA of the CDR3: TGTGCCAGCAGTCTCCTCAGGGGTAGCGATGAGCAGTTCTTC.

The chain carries TRBV7-8 and TRBJ1-5; no clear D gene. CDR1 is SGHVS and CDR2 is FQNEAQ in the germline V gene. This CDR3 comprises 15 residues. Trimming took off 1 base at V and 4 bases at J, with 11 bases between the two ends. DNA of the CDR3: TGTGCCAGCAGCTTAGACGGCGGAAGGAATCAGCCCCAGCATTTT. Protein: CASSLDGGRNQPQHF. Filled out from reference TRBV7-8 and TRBJ1-5, the complete variable domain reads GAGVSQSPRYKVAKRGQDVALRCDPISGHVSLFWYQQALGQGPEFLTYFQNEAQLDKSGLPSDRFFAERPEGSVSTLKIQRTQQEDSAVYLCASSLDGGRNQPQHFGDGTRLSIL.

CDR3 region: CASSRDRGSYEQYF. CDR3 bases: TGTGCCAGCTCCCGGGACAGGGGGTCCTACGAGCAGTACTTC. The rearrangement uses TRBV18 and TRBJ2-7; 11 bases fit TRBD1. Germline assignment: CDR1 KGHSH and CDR2 LQKENI. Trimming removed 6 bases from V and 1 base from J; junction bases left unmatched: 2. The CDR3 is 14 residues long.

In DNA, the CDR3 is TGCGCCAGCAGTGAGACTACCGGGACAGCCGATGGCTACACCTTC. It codes for CASSETTGTADGYTF. This chain uses TRBV10-1 with TRBJ1-2; 7 bases map to TRBD1. This CDR3 contains 15 residues. V was pared by 2 bases and J by 6 bases, with 9 bases of the junction left unmatched. Germline lookup yields CDR1 WNHNN and CDR2 SYGVQD (reference sequence).

This chain connects TRBV18 to TRBJ2-2, with 11 nucleotides matching TRBD1. The V and J ends lost 3 bases and 9 bases, in that order; junction bases with no gene match: 6. The CDR3 is 15 amino acids. From germline, CDR1 is KGHSH and CDR2 LQKENI. In DNA, the CDR3 is TGTGCCAGCTCACCCCGTGGACAGGGGGCATGGGAGCTGTTTTTT. Its protein product is CASSPRGQGAWELFF.

The chain recombines TRBV25-1 with TRBJ1-6, with 9 bases matching TRBD1. V shed 4 bases, J shed 7 bases, and the junction held 5 bases outside the gene matches. Germline V gives CDR1 MGHDK, CDR2 SYGVNS. The CDR3 loop spans 15 amino acids. The CDR3 spells CASSGGQGLNSPLHF. CDR3 DNA sequence: TGTGCCAGCAGTGGGGGACAGGGTTTGAATTCACCCCTCCACTTT.

This clone has only one observation. The J gene is TRBJ1-1, the V gene TRBV6-5; TRBD1 aligns across 8 bases. The CDR3 spans 11 residues. The V gene end was trimmed by 6 bases and the J gene end by 9 bases; junction bases not matched to a gene: 3. The germline CDR1 and CDR2 sequences are MNHEY and SVGAGI. CDR3 coding DNA: TGTGCCAGCAGCAACAGGGGGAAAGCTTTCTTT. Translated, it gives CASSNRGKAFF.

The J gene is TRBJ2-7, the V gene TRBV6-6; 10 bases map to TRBD1. After removal of 2 bases from V and 0 bases from J, the junction contained 4 bases not matched to a gene. Germline V gives CDR1 MNHNY, CDR2 SVGAGI (reference sequence). The CDR3 totals 16 residues. The CDR3: CASSYGRTGGSYEQYF. In nucleotides, the CDR3 is TGTGCCAGCAGTTACGGGCGGACAGGGGGCTCCTACGAGCAGTACTTC.

This clone was detected only a few times. This sequence joins TRBV5-4 and TRBJ2-7; TRBD1 agrees at 10 bases. The germline gives CDR1 SGHNT, CDR2 YYREEE (reference sequence). The V and J ends lost 4 bases and 6 bases, in that order; junction bases with no gene match: 7. This CDR3 region has 14 residues. CDR3 DNA sequence: TGTGCCAGCAGCCCGGGACAGGGGACGGGCGAGCAGTACTTC. This codes for CASSPGQGTGEQYF.

The chain joins TRBV5-1 to TRBJ2-7; D gene uncertain. Trimming shortened V by 8 bases and J by 3 bases, and 9 bases separated the two germline ends. The CDR3 has 11 amino acids. Germline CDR1 is SGHRS and CDR2 is YFSETQ. The CDR3 nucleotides read TGCGCCAGTTCGTCTAGCTACGAGCAGTACTTC. Its protein product is CASSSSYEQYF.

The rearrangement uses TRBV9 and TRBJ2-1; 7 bases map to TRBD2. Trimming at V came to 0 bases and at J to 4 bases, leaving 4 bases not matched to a gene. Germline assignment: CDR1 SGDLS and CDR2 YYNGEE. The CDR3 loop spans 15 amino acids. Here the CDR3 reads CASSVGSGAYNEQFF. The CDR3 DNA reads TGTGCCAGCAGCGTAGGAAGCGGGGCATACAATGAGCAGTTCTTC.

V is TRBV7-9 and J is TRBJ2-7; D is perhaps TRBD2 (7 bases). The CDR3 is 15 residues long. V lost 0 bases and J 5 bases, leaving 14 bases between the germline ends. Germline V gene sequence: CDR1 SEHNR, CDR2 FQNEAQ (reference sequence). As DNA, the CDR3 is TGTGCCAGCAGCTTAGCTCGGGGGGCGAACGACGAGCAGTACTTC. It codes for CASSLARGANDEQYF.

The chain links TRBV27 to TRBJ2-7, with D possibly being TRBD1 (6 bases). CDR3 length: 15 amino acids. Germline CDR1 and CDR2: MNHEY and SMNVEV (reference sequence). V dropped 5 bases and J dropped 0 bases, with 14 bases sitting between them. CDR3 nucleotide sequence: TGTGCCAGCAGTCCCGTGACAGGTTCCTCCTACGAGCAGTACTTC. It codes for CASSPVTGSSYEQYF.

The gene calls are TRBV27 and TRBJ1-1, with 10 positions matching TRBD1. The CDR3 runs to 15 residues. With V trimmed by 3 bases and J by 5 bases, 6 bases remained unmatched. CDR1 is MNHEY, CDR2 SMNVEV, per germline (reference sequence). DNA of the CDR3: TGTGCCAGCAGTTTGGGACAGGGGTATAGGACTGAAGCTTTCTTT. Translating gives CASSLGQGYRTEAFF.

The chain couples TRBV5-1 to TRBJ2-7; 9 bases match TRBD2. After removal of 6 bases from V and 2 bases from J, the junction contained 6 bases not matched to a gene. The CDR3 extends over 14 amino acids. Germline CDR1 and CDR2: SGHRS and YFSETQ. In DNA, the CDR3 is TGCGCCAGCACTCCGGGACTAGCAGCCTACGAGCAGTACTTC. It encodes CASTPGLAAYEQYF.

This clone has a single count. This chain uses TRBV7-2 with TRBJ1-1; D is possibly TRBD1 (6 bases). The germline V gene has CDR1 SGHTA and CDR2 FQGNSA. The CDR3 covers 14 residues. V was cut by 1 base and J by 4 bases, with 10 bases left in between. The DNA for the CDR3 is TGTGCCAGCAGCTTAGGACAGGCTGGCACTGAAGCTTTCTTT. It translates to CASSLGQAGTEAFF.

This clone was detected only a few times. The chain joins TRBV5-6 to TRBJ2-1; 7 positions match TRBD1. Germline values: CDR1 SGHDT, CDR2 YYEEEE. The V segment lost 5 bases and the J segment 6 bases; nucleotides outside the gene matches: 2. The CDR3 runs to 12 residues. CDR3 residues: CASSTGVNEQFF. The DNA of the CDR3 is TGTGCCAGCAGTACAGGGGTCAATGAGCAGTTCTTC.

This rearrangement joins TRBV25-1 to TRBJ1-5, with TRBD1 as a possible D gene (6 bases). The germline V and J ends were trimmed by 3 bases and 1 base, with 13 bases remaining between them. Germline V gene sequence: CDR1 MGHDK, CDR2 SYGVNS. The CDR3 is 16 residues long. CDR3 nucleotides: TGTGCCAGCAGTGAGGGTGGCAGGGGCAGCAATCAGCCCCAGCATTTT. Its translation: CASSEGGRGSNQPQHF.